The rows below give T cell receptor beta chains drawn from one sample of a study of T cells after yellow fever vaccination. TCRdb reprocessed the 5' RACE reads with MiXCR, giving one entry per CDR3 protein. The data hold about 210,000 distinct CDR3 sequences, with less than 7.5% observed a single time. The material was CD4+ T cells sorted from PBMCs, obtained on the day of the yellow fever booster vaccination. Source of these receptors: a man aged 30 to 45 who received the YFV17D yellow fever vaccine. The CDR3 runs from the conserved cysteine through the conserved F or W. Each record gives: CDR3 DNA, CDR3 protein, J gene, clone size, V gene, D gene. A D gene is named only where the DNA matches it firmly. Clone size appears in some rows only: once, few, many, or a class for an expanded clone.

CDR3 DNA: TGCGCCAGCAGCCAAGAGTGGCGGAATGAGCAGTTCTTC; CDR3 protein: CASSQEWRNEQFF; J gene: TRBJ2-1; clone size: few; V gene: TRBV4-3; D gene: -
CDR3 DNA: TGTGCCAGCAGCCCGCGGACAGGGTTAAATGAGCAGTTCTTC; CDR3 protein: CASSPRTGLNEQFF; J gene: TRBJ2-1; clone size: many; V gene: TRBV6-2/TRBV6-3; D gene: TRBD1
CDR3 DNA: TGCGCCAGCAGCTTGTCTCAGGGCTCTGTGGCCGGGGAGCTGTTTTTT; CDR3 protein: CASSLSQGSVAGELFF; J gene: TRBJ2-2; clone size: few; V gene: TRBV5-1; D gene: -
CDR3 DNA: TGTGCCAGCAGCTTACGAGGGAGCCCCTACGAGCAGTACTTC; CDR3 protein: CASSLRGSPYEQYF; J gene: TRBJ2-7; clone size: few; V gene: TRBV7-2; D gene: -
CDR3 DNA: TGTGCCAGCTCCACCGTGGGGGATGCCTACGAGCAGTACTTC; CDR3 protein: CASSTVGDAYEQYF; J gene: TRBJ2-7; clone size: few; V gene: TRBV18; D gene: -
CDR3 DNA: TGCGCCAGCAGCCAGGCCCTAAGGGAGACCCAGTACTTC; CDR3 protein: CASSQALRETQYF; J gene: TRBJ2-5; clone size: many; V gene: TRBV4-3; D gene: -
CDR3 DNA: TGTGCCACCGCGGTGAACACTGAAGCTTTCTTT; CDR3 protein: CATAVNTEAFF; J gene: TRBJ1-1; clone size: many; V gene: TRBV7-9; D gene: -
CDR3 DNA: TGCGCCAGCAGCCCGGGCGGGTCAGGCGGCACAGATACGCAGTATTTT; CDR3 protein: CASSPGGSGGTDTQYF; J gene: TRBJ2-3; clone size: -; V gene: TRBV5-1; D gene: -
CDR3 DNA: TGCGCCAGCAGCCAAGATCTTAAGGGACTAGCAGAGCAGTACTTC; CDR3 protein: CASSQDLKGLAEQYF; J gene: TRBJ2-7; clone size: few; V gene: TRBV4-3; D gene: TRBD2
CDR3 DNA: TGCGCCAGCAAGTACAGGGTTGATAACTATGGCTACACCTTC; CDR3 protein: CASKYRVDNYGYTF; J gene: TRBJ1-2; clone size: -; V gene: TRBV5-1; D gene: -
CDR3 DNA: TGCGCCAGCAGCCAAGATAGTAAGTGGCTGGACACTGAAGCTTTCTTT; CDR3 protein: CASSQDSKWLDTEAFF; J gene: TRBJ1-1; clone size: few; V gene: TRBV4-3; D gene: -
CDR3 DNA: TGTGCCATCAGTGAGTTAGGTAATCAGCCCCAGCATTTT; CDR3 protein: CAISELGNQPQHF; J gene: TRBJ1-5; clone size: few; V gene: TRBV10-3; D gene: -
CDR3 DNA: TGTGCCAGCAGCCAAGGAGGTACACTCTATGGCTACACCTTC; CDR3 protein: CASSQGGTLYGYTF; J gene: TRBJ1-2; clone size: few; V gene: TRBV14; D gene: -
CDR3 DNA: TGTGCCAGCAGCCCCCTAAGTGTCAGGACTAGCCGATACAATGAGCAGTTCTTC; CDR3 protein: CASSPLSVRTSRYNEQFF; J gene: TRBJ2-1; clone size: -; V gene: TRBV11-2; D gene: TRBD2
CDR3 DNA: TGTGCCAGCAGCCTTTCCGGACAGAACTACGAGCAGTACTTC; CDR3 protein: CASSLSGQNYEQYF; J gene: TRBJ2-7; clone size: many; V gene: TRBV7-2; D gene: -
CDR3 DNA: TGTGCCAGCAGTTTATCGAGAGGGACGAAAAGCTCCTACGAGCAGTACTTC; CDR3 protein: CASSLSRGTKSSYEQYF; J gene: TRBJ2-7; clone size: few; V gene: TRBV12-3/TRBV12-4; D gene: -
CDR3 DNA: TGTGCCAGCAGCCAAGTAGGGGCGATACGGGAAAAACTGTTTTTT; CDR3 protein: CASSQVGAIREKLFF; J gene: TRBJ1-4; clone size: few; V gene: TRBV14; D gene: -
CDR3 DNA: TGTGCCAGCACTTCCGGACAGGGTACCTACGAGCAGTACTTC; CDR3 protein: CASTSGQGTYEQYF; J gene: TRBJ2-7; clone size: -; V gene: TRBV28; D gene: TRBD1
CDR3 DNA: TGCGCCAGCAGCACAGGACAGGGGGCCGGCATTCAGTACTTC; CDR3 protein: CASSTGQGAGIQYF; J gene: TRBJ2-4; clone size: many; V gene: TRBV5-1; D gene: TRBD1
CDR3 DNA: TGTGCCAGCAGCAGGGGGGAGTGGGAGACCCAGTACTTC; CDR3 protein: CASSRGEWETQYF; J gene: TRBJ2-5; clone size: many; V gene: TRBV7-8; D gene: -
CDR3 DNA: TGCAGCGTTGGTTCGACTAGCGGGAGTTCAGATACGCAGTATTTT; CDR3 protein: CSVGSTSGSSDTQYF; J gene: TRBJ2-3; clone size: few; V gene: TRBV29-1; D gene: TRBD2
CDR3 DNA: TGTGCCAGCAGGGGTGGGGTTCGGTACATTCAGTACTTC; CDR3 protein: CASRGGVRYIQYF; J gene: TRBJ2-4; clone size: few; V gene: TRBV28; D gene: -
CDR3 DNA: TGCAGTGCAATACCCGGGACAGGTTCCTCCGAGCAGTACTTC; CDR3 protein: CSAIPGTGSSEQYF; J gene: TRBJ2-7; clone size: many; V gene: TRBV20-1; D gene: TRBD1
CDR3 DNA: TGCGCCAGCAGCTTGTGGGTCGGGAGCGATGAGCAGTTCTTC; CDR3 protein: CASSLWVGSDEQFF; J gene: TRBJ2-1; clone size: few; V gene: TRBV5-1; D gene: -
CDR3 DNA: TGTGCCAGCAGTTCGACTAGCGGGGGCACAGATACGCAGTATTTT; CDR3 protein: CASSSTSGGTDTQYF; J gene: TRBJ2-3; clone size: -; V gene: TRBV12-3/TRBV12-4; D gene: TRBD2
CDR3 DNA: TGTGCCAGCAGCGCCGCCCCGACTAGCGGGTATACGGGCATTCAGTACTTC; CDR3 protein: CASSAAPTSGYTGIQYF; J gene: TRBJ2-4; clone size: many; V gene: TRBV9; D gene: TRBD2
CDR3 DNA: TGTGCCAGCAGTTTCGGACTAGAGCGGGCCTACGAGCAGTACTTC; CDR3 protein: CASSFGLERAYEQYF; J gene: TRBJ2-7; clone size: many; V gene: TRBV12-3/TRBV12-4; D gene: TRBD2
CDR3 DNA: TGCGCCAGCAGCCCCAGGACTGGGGGTGAGAGCGAGCAGTACTTC; CDR3 protein: CASSPRTGGESEQYF; J gene: TRBJ2-7; clone size: -; V gene: TRBV5-1; D gene: -
CDR3 DNA: TGCAGCGCCCGGGGCAGCCAAGAGACCCAGTACTTC; CDR3 protein: CSARGSQETQYF; J gene: TRBJ2-5; clone size: many; V gene: TRBV29-1; D gene: -
CDR3 DNA: TGCGCCAGCAGCCAACCCAACTACAATGAGCAGTTCTTC; CDR3 protein: CASSQPNYNEQFF; J gene: TRBJ2-1; clone size: -; V gene: TRBV4-3; D gene: -
CDR3 DNA: TGTGCCAGCAGCCCGGGGTTATTTGAGGGTAGTAAACAAGAGACCCAGTACTTC; CDR3 protein: CASSPGLFEGSKQETQYF; J gene: TRBJ2-5; clone size: many; V gene: TRBV7-8; D gene: -
CDR3 DNA: TGCAGCGGGGGACAAGCCTACGAGCAGTACTTC; CDR3 protein: CSGGQAYEQYF; J gene: TRBJ2-7; clone size: many; V gene: TRBV29-1; D gene: -
CDR3 DNA: TGTGCCAGCAGCTCCTCCAGGGGTTACGAGCAGTACTTC; CDR3 protein: CASSSSRGYEQYF; J gene: TRBJ2-7; clone size: many; V gene: TRBV12-3/TRBV12-4; D gene: -
CDR3 DNA: TGCAGTGCTAGAGGACCACTACAGGGGAACACCGGGGAGCTGTTTTTT; CDR3 protein: CSARGPLQGNTGELFF; J gene: TRBJ2-2; clone size: -; V gene: TRBV20-1; D gene: -
CDR3 DNA: TGTGCCAGCAGCCAAGTGGGACCCGGGACTGAAGCTTTCTTT; CDR3 protein: CASSQVGPGTEAFF; J gene: TRBJ1-1; clone size: -; V gene: TRBV3-1; D gene: -